The entry that follows covers one T cell receptor (beta chain) sequence. The target antigen is unknown. CDR3 length equals 16 residues. Looked up from germline, CDR1 is LNHDA and CDR2 is SQIVND (reference sequence). After removal of 3 bases from V and 2 bases from J, the junction contained 6 bases not matched to a gene. This specimen belongs to a study of cytomegalovirus exposure and HLA in healthy donors. About the study: Among the 398 genotyped donors, 81% were placed in the Caucasian-associated ancestry cluster.

Whole-study findings and limits: Later analysis showed most CMV-associated TCR beta chains appearing HLA-restricted. Serostatus for CMV was the only available immune exposure information.

The PCR contained 60 Vbeta and 13 Jbeta primers. Assay: immunoSEQ multiplex PCR; the TCRdb copy retains only in-frame clones and omits some. The sample lists 95,000 to 100,000 clones, about 80% occurring once. Material for sequencing was PBMCs. The chain uses TRBV19 and TRBJ1-2, with 10 bases that match TRBD1. The receptor was isolated from a middle-aged man in good health and CMV-seronegative. DNA of the CDR3: TGTGCCAGTAGTATGGGGACAGGGGACCTCAACTATGGCTACACCTTC. Translated, it gives CASSMGTGDLNYGYTF.